This is a list of T cell receptor beta chains from one sample in a study of shared clonotypes between healthy human individuals. The table came from immunoSEQ multiplex PCR; TCRdb's copy has only in-frame clones and leaves some out. The table records millions of clones, over 85% of them present only once. The sequenced sample consisted of naive CD8+ T cells sorted from blood. The receptor source for this set is a man younger than 30 in good health. The CDR3 runs from the conserved cysteine through the conserved F or W. The D gene is left open where the match is weak. Not every row has a clone size; where given, it reads once, few, many or a size class.

TRBD1,TRBJ2-7,.,TRBV5-1,TGCGCCAGCAGCACAGGGGACAGGGGTTTAATCTACGAGCAGTACTTC,CASSTGDRGLIYEQYF
TRBD2,TRBJ2-5,.,TRBV11-2,TGTGCCAGCAGCGCGCCGGGACTAGCGCTTTCCCGGGCCCAGTACTTC,CASSAPGLALSRAQYF
.,TRBJ2-1,once,TRBV27,TGTGCCAGCAGTTTAGAGGGGGGCGAGCAGTTCTTC,CASSLEGGEQFF
TRBD2,TRBJ2-2,.,TRBV7-2,TGTGCCAGCAGCTGGCGAACTAGCGGGAGGAAGATTTGGGCCGGGGAGCTGTTTTTT,CASSWRTSGRKIWAGELFF
.,TRBJ2-7,.,TRBV5-8,TGTGCCAGCAGCTTCAGCAGGGTCTCCTACGAGCAGTACTTC,CASSFSRVSYEQYF
.,TRBJ1-4,.,TRBV19,TGTGCCAGTAGGGGCCTTGAAAAACTGTTTTTT,CASRGLEKLFF
TRBD2,TRBJ2-1,.,TRBV6-6,TGTGCCAGCAGCCTAGCGGAGGGCTATGAGCAGTTCTTC,CASSLAEGYEQFF
.,TRBJ1-1,.,TRBV9,TGTGCCAGCAGCGTAGTGGTCTACTCCGAAGCTTTCTTT,CASSVVVYSEAFF
TRBD1,TRBJ2-4,.,TRBV7-9,TGTGCCAGCAGCTTAAACCAGGGGACAGGACTCGGGGGTGGTGACATTCAGTACTTC,CASSLNQGTGLGGGDIQYF
.,TRBJ1-6,.,TRBV30,TGTGCCTGGTCCCCGGGGGAATTGAATTCACCCCTCCACTTT,CAWSPGELNSPLHF
TRBD2,TRBJ2-7,.,TRBV18,TGTGCCAGCTCACCACATAAGGCTATGAGCGGGGTGCCCTACGAGCAGTACTTC,CASSPHKAMSGVPYEQYF
.,TRBJ2-3,.,TRBV7-9,TGTGCCAGCGTTGATTTTAACGGGAACCGACTCACAGATACGCAGTATTTT,CASVDFNGNRLTDTQYF